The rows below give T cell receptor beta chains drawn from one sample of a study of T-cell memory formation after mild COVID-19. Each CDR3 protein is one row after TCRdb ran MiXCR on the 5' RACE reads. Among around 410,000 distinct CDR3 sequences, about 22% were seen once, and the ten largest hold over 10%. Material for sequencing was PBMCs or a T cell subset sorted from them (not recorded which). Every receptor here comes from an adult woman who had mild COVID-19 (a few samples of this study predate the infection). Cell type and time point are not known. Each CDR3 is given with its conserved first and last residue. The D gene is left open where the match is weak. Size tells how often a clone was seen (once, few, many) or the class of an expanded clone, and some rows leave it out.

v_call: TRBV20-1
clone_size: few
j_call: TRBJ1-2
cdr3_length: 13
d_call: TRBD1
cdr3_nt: TGCAGTGCTGCCGTCGGGACAGCCTATGGCTACACCTTC
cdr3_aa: CSAAVGTAYGYTF

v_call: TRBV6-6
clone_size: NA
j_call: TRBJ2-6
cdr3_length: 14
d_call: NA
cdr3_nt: TGTGCCAGCAAAGAATCAACTGGGGCCAACGTCCTGACTTTC
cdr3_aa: CASKESTGANVLTF

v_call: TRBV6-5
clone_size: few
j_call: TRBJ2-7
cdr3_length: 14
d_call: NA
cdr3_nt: TGTGCCAGCAGTTACGCGGGTGGAGGCTACGAGCAGTACTTC
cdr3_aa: CASSYAGGGYEQYF

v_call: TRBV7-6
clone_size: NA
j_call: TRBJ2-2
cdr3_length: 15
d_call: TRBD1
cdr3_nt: TGTGCCAGCAGCTACAGGGGTGGGAACACCGGGGAGCTGTTTTTT
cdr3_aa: CASSYRGGNTGELFF

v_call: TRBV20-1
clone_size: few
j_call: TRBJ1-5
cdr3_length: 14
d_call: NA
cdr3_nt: TGCAGTGCCAGATATTCAGGGTCCAATCAGCCCCAGCATTTT
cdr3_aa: CSARYSGSNQPQHF

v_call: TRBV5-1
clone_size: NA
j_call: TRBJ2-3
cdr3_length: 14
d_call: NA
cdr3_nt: TGCGCCAGCAGTAAGTCGAGATACACAGATACGCAGTATTTT
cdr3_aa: CASSKSRYTDTQYF

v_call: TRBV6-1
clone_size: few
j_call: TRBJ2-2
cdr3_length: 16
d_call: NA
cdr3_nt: TGTGCCAGCAAACTGGGGGGGCAGCGAGGCACCGGGGAGCTGTTTTTT
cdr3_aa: CASKLGGQRGTGELFF

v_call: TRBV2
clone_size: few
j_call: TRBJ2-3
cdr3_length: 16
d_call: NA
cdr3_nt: TGTGCCAGCAGTGCTACCACAACCCCTAGCACAGATACGCAGTATTTT
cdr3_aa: CASSATTTPSTDTQYF

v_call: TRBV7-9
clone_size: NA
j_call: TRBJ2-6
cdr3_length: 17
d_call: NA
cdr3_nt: TGTGCCAGCAGCTTAGTGGTAATAAACTCTGGGGCCAACGTCCTGACTTTC
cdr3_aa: CASSLVVINSGANVLTF

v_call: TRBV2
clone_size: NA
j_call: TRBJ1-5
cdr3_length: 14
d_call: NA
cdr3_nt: TGTGCCAGCAGCGAATACGGAGCTGGTCAGACCCAGCATTTT
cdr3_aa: CASSEYGAGQTQHF

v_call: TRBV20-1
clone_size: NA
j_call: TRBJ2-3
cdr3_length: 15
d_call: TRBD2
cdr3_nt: TGCAGTGCTCCTCGACTAGCGGGAGCGGCAGATACGCAGTATTTT
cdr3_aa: CSAPRLAGAADTQYF

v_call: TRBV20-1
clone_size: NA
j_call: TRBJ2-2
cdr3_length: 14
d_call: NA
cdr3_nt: TGCAGTGCTAGTCAAGGGCAGGGCACCGGGGAGCTGTTTTTT
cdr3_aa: CSASQGQGTGELFF

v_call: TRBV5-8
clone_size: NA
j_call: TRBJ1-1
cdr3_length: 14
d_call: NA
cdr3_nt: TGTGCCAGCAGCTTGGGTGGGTTGAGAGTTGAAGCTTTCTTT
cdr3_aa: CASSLGGLRVEAFF

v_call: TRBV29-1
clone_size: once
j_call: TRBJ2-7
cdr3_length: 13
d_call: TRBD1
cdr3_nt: TGCAGCGTTGAAGGGGACAGCGACTACGAGCAGTACTTC
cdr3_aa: CSVEGDSDYEQYF

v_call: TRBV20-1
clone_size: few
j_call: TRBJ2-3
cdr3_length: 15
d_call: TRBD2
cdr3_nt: TGCAGTGCTAGAGACTGGGACTATCCGCGGGATACGCAGTATTTT
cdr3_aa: CSARDWDYPRDTQYF

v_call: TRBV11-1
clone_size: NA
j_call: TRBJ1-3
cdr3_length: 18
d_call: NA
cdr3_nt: TGTGCCAGCAGCCCACGGACCGAACTCAGGGCAGCTGGAAACACCATATATTTT
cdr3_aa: CASSPRTELRAAGNTIYF